The 26 T cell receptor beta chains in this list originate from one sample, sequenced in a study of T cell responses to AZD1222 COVID-19 vaccine. The table came from immunoSEQ multiplex PCR; TCRdb's copy has only in-frame clones and leaves some out. This sample has 150,000 to 200,000 clones, with just over 90% found just once. Sequenced here: peripheral blood, sampled 28 days after the second AZD1222 dose. Source of these receptors: an adult who received the AZD1222 COVID-19 vaccine.

The CDR3 here is CASSQEKPGIQNYGYTF. For the CDR3, the DNA is TGTGCCAGCAGCCAAGAGAAGCCCGGTATACAGAACTATGGCTACACCTTC. V gene TRBV14 combines with J gene TRBJ1-2, with D hard to call. This CDR3 has 17 residues. Germline values: CDR1 SGHDN, CDR2 FVKESK. V lost 0 bases and J lost 2, with 16 bases in between.

The chain joins TRBV5-6 to TRBJ1-2; D is perhaps TRBD1 (6 bases). The germline V gene has CDR1 SGHDT and CDR2 YYEEEE. V dropped 0 bases and J dropped 3 bases, with 15 bases sitting between them. The CDR3 sequence is 16 residues long. Here the CDR3 DNA reads TGTGCCAGCAGCTTGGAGCTCGGGGGCCCCGACTATGGCTACACCTTC. Protein product: CASSLELGGPDYGYTF.

The V call is TRBV5-6, the J call TRBJ1-2, with TRBD1 matching over 7 bases. CDR3 length: 16 residues. Trimming removed 2 bases from V and 2 bases from J; junction bases left unmatched: 9. Germline loops: CDR1 SGHDT, CDR2 YYEEEE. CDR3 bases: TGTGCCAGCAGCTTCCCCGACAGGGCCGAAAACTATGGCTACACCTTC. Encoded protein: CASSFPDRAENYGYTF.

The rearrangement joins TRBV24-1 to TRBJ2-3; tentatively, D is TRBD2 (5 bases). The CDR3 length is 18 residues. The V end was cut by 2 bases, the J end by 1 base, with 18 bases between. Germline V gives CDR1 KGHDR, CDR2 SFDVKD. CDR3 sequence reads: CATSDSRGSVKGTDTQYF. CDR3 nucleotide sequence: TGTGCCACCAGTGATTCCCGGGGTAGCGTTAAAGGCACAGATACGCAGTATTTT.

The genes are TRBV10-1 and TRBJ2-5; the match to TRBD1 covers 7 bases. The CDR3 runs 15 residues. The V and J ends lost 3 bases and 4 bases, in that order; junction bases with no gene match: 8. Germline V gene lookup returns CDR1 WNHNN and CDR2 SYGVQD (reference sequence). The DNA of the CDR3 is TGCGCCAGCAGTGACCCCGAGGCAGGGGGAGAGACCCAGTACTTC. Encoded protein: CASSDPEAGGETQYF.

This clone has more than one count but fewer than ten. The chain carries TRBV28 and TRBJ1-1, with D possibly TRBD1 on 5 matching bases. This CDR3 region has 15 residues. Trimming removed 6 bases at V and 3 bases at J, with 17 bases between. Germline-derived CDR1 and CDR2 are MDHEN and SYDVKM. The CDR3 DNA sequence: TGTGCCAGCAGAACCAGGGCCAGGGAGGACACTGAAGCTTTCTTT. The encoded protein is CASRTRAREDTEAFF. Variable domain in full (rest from reference TRBV28 and TRBJ1-1): DVKVTQSSRYLVKRTGEKVFLECVQDMDHENMFWYRQDPGLGLRLIYFSYDVKMKEKGDIPEGYSVSREKKERFSLILESASTNQTSMYLCASRTRAREDTEAFFGQGTRLTVV.

The V and J genes are TRBV28 and TRBJ1-6, with D possibly matching TRBD1 (5 bases). Trimming left V 6 bases short and J 5 bases short, with 11 bases between. From germline, CDR1 is MDHEN and CDR2 SYDVKM. This CDR3 region has 14 residues. CDR3 nucleotides: TGTGCCAGCAGGGCGGGGCCGGATAATTCACCCCTCCACTTT. Translation gives CASRAGPDNSPLHF.

The V gene is TRBV3-1 (or the pseudogene TRBV3-2), the J gene TRBJ1-5; 7 bases are a match to TRBD1. CDR1 is LGHDT and CDR2 is YNNKEL in the germline V gene (reference sequence). With 4 bases clipped from V and 5 bases from J, the junction kept 5 bases outside the gene matches. The CDR3 spans 14 residues. The DNA of the CDR3 is TGTGCCAGCAGCCCTAGGACAGGTTATCAGCCCCAGCATTTT. It yields the protein CASSPRTGYQPQHF.

The V call is TRBV5-6, the J call TRBJ1-3; D is unresolved. V lost 2 bases and J lost 3, with 9 bases in between. Germline V CDR1 and CDR2: SGHDT, YYEEEE. The CDR3 has 14 residues. CDR3 loop: CASSFFRVGNTIYF. The CDR3, as DNA: TGTGCCAGCAGCTTTTTCCGGGTTGGAAACACCATATATTTT.

This chain connects TRBV5-5 to TRBJ1-2; D gene unclear. Germline CDR1 is SGHKS and CDR2 is YYEKEE (reference sequence). V was trimmed by 2 bases and J by 8 bases, leaving 13 bases between them. The CDR3 runs to 13 residues. The CDR3 DNA follows: TGTGCCAGCAGCTTAGGGCAGGTGAGGGGCTACACCTTC. Its translation is CASSLGQVRGYTF. Filled out from reference TRBV5-5 and TRBJ1-2, the complete variable domain reads DAGVTQSPTHLIKTRGQQVTLRCSPISGHKSVSWYQQVLGQGPQFIFQYYEKEERGRGNFPDRFSARQFPNYSSELNVNALLLGDSALYLCASSLGQVRGYTFGSGTRLTVV.

The chain joins TRBV5-1 to TRBJ2-7, with TRBD2 matching over 9 bases. The CDR3 totals 15 residues. Looked up from germline, CDR1 is SGHRS and CDR2 is YFSETQ. V was clipped by 4 bases and J by 3 bases; unmatched bases: 8. CDR3 nucleotide sequence: TGCGCCAGCAGCCTTGGGACTAGCAGGCACTACGAGCAGTACTTC. It is translated as CASSLGTSRHYEQYF.

The chain carries TRBV28 and TRBJ1-2, with a possible D match to TRBD1 (6 bases). Looked up from germline, CDR1 is MDHEN and CDR2 is SYDVKM. The CDR3 extends over 12 amino acids. V was trimmed by 6 bases and J by 4 bases, leaving 9 bases between them. The CDR3 is CASSLGAYGYTF. For the CDR3, the DNA is TGTGCCAGCAGCCTGGGGGCCTATGGCTACACCTTC.

This clone came up a few times. The rearrangement links TRBV5-1 to TRBJ2-7; no reliable D call. Trimming took off 0 bases at V and 5 bases at J, with 6 bases between the two ends. This CDR3 contains 12 residues. Germline V gives CDR1 SGHRS, CDR2 YFSETQ. The CDR3 region has the DNA TGCGCCAGCAGCTTGGGACATAACGAGCAGTACTTC. Protein: CASSLGHNEQYF.

The count of this clone is one. This sequence joins TRBV4-2 and TRBJ2-1; the D gene is possibly TRBD2 (6 bases). V lost 1 base and J 0 bases, leaving 10 bases between the germline ends. Per the germline V gene, CDR1 is LGHNA and CDR2 is YNFKEQ. There are 16 residues in the CDR3. This CDR3 reads CASSQVSGSSYNEQFF. The CDR3 nucleotides are TGTGCCAGCAGCCAAGTTAGCGGAAGCTCCTACAATGAGCAGTTCTTC.

This clone was picked up one time. The chain has TRBV27 and TRBJ1-6; no clear D. V lost 0 bases, J lost 9 bases, and 9 bases lay in between. Per germline, CDR1 MNHEY and CDR2 SMNVEV (reference sequence). The CDR3 consists of 14 residues. The CDR3 DNA reads as TGTGCCAGCAGTTTATCCGGGGTTGGTTCACCCCTCCACTTT. Amino acids: CASSLSGVGSPLHF.

The chain recombines TRBV4-2 with TRBJ1-4; D is ambiguous. Germline lookup yields CDR1 LGHNA and CDR2 YNFKEQ. The V end was cut by 1 base, the J end by 3 bases, with 6 bases between. The CDR3 length is 14 residues. CDR3 bases: TGTGCCAGCAGCCAAGCCGGGTCTAATGAAAAACTGTTTTTT. Amino acid sequence: CASSQAGSNEKLFF.

The chain links TRBV11-2 to TRBJ1-6; D gene unclear. The CDR3 is 13 amino acids. The germline gives CDR1 SGHAT, CDR2 FQNNGV. V was shortened by 2 bases and J by 14 bases, with 13 bases between the two germline ends. The CDR3 DNA follows: TGTGCCAGCAGCTTAAAACCCGCTATGACCCTCCACTTT. This sequence encodes CASSLKPAMTLHF.

This chain links TRBV11-2 with TRBJ2-1; D perhaps matches TRBD2 (6 bases). The CDR3 loop spans 19 amino acids. From germline, CDR1 is SGHAT and CDR2 FQNNGV. Trimming cost V 2 bases and J 2 bases, with 22 bases left between them. In nucleotides, the CDR3 is TGTGCCAGCAGCTTAACGGGGGTGATTGGCGAGTCAACCTACAATGAGCAGTTCTTC. The encoded protein is CASSLTGVIGESTYNEQFF.

The chain links TRBV7-8 to TRBJ2-5; D might be TRBD2 (6 bases). The CDR3 totals 16 residues. Germline CDR1 SGHVS, CDR2 FQNEAQ. Trimming pared 3 bases from V and 3 bases from J, leaving 17 bases between. CDR3 region: CASSLLSQRAKETQYF. Here the CDR3 DNA reads TGTGCCAGCAGCTTGTTGTCCCAGCGGGCTAAAGAGACCCAGTACTTC.

This sequence joins TRBV27 and TRBJ2-7; 9 bases map to TRBD2. V was pared by 6 bases and J by 0 bases, with 9 bases of the junction left unmatched. The V gene's germline CDR1 is MNHEY and CDR2 SMNVEV (reference sequence). The CDR3 is made up of 16 amino acids. CDR3 amino acids: CASRRKTSGSSYEQYF. CDR3 coding DNA: TGTGCCAGCAGACGGAAGACTAGCGGTAGCTCCTACGAGCAGTACTTC.

The rearrangement uses TRBV9 and TRBJ1-3, with TRBD1 identical over 10 bases. The CDR3 spans 16 residues. The J segment lost 0 bases and the V segment lost 4 bases, leaving 4 bases of the junction unmatched. CDR1 and CDR2 from the germline V gene are SGDLS and YYNGEE. CDR3 DNA sequence: TGTGCCAGCAGCCCAAGGACAGGGGGCTCTGGAAACACCATATATTTT. Residues: CASSPRTGGSGNTIYF. Variable domain in full (rest from reference TRBV9 and TRBJ1-3): DSGVTQTPKHLITATGQRVTLRCSPRSGDLSVYWYQQSLDQGLQFLIQYYNGEERAKGNILERFSAQQFPDLHSELNLSSLELGDSALYFCASSPRTGGSGNTIYFGEGSWLTVV.

This rearrangement joins TRBV19 to TRBJ1-2, with 9 bases aligning to TRBD1. V lost 9 bases to trimming and J lost 2 bases; unmatched junction nucleotides: 10. The CDR3 runs 15 residues. Germline V gives CDR1 LNHDA, CDR2 SQIVND (reference sequence). CDR3 bases: TGTGCCAGCACATCCGGGACAGGGAAGAACTATGGCTACACCTTC. Translating it yields CASTSGTGKNYGYTF.

This clone was counted a few times. The CDR3 nucleotides are TGTGCCAGCAGCTTGCGGCAGCCAAAACTCTATGGCTACACCTTC. Protein product: CASSLRQPKLYGYTF. This rearrangement joins TRBV12-1 to TRBJ1-2. TRBV12-1 is designated a pseudogene. The CDR3 covers 15 residues.

The rearrangement uses TRBV29-1 and TRBJ1-2; 7 nucleotides match TRBD1. The germline gives CDR1 SQVTM, CDR2 ANQGSEA. The CDR3 contains 12 residues. With V trimmed by 5 bases and J by 8 bases, 8 bases remained unmatched. CDR3: CSVRTGVGGYTF. CDR3 nucleotide sequence: TGCAGCGTTCGTACAGGGGTAGGGGGCTACACCTTC.

This chain links TRBV6-2 or TRBV6-3 with TRBJ1-1, with a tentative D call TRBD1 (5 bases). Looked up from germline, CDR1 is MNHEY and CDR2 is SVGEGT. The V and J ends lost 6 bases and 10 bases respectively, with 21 bases between them. The CDR3 extends over 14 amino acids. The CDR3 DNA reads as TGTGCCAGCAGCCTAGCCGCAGCCAGGGATGGAGCTTTCTTT. Translation gives CASSLAAARDGAFF.

This clone was recorded once. V gene TRBV27 combines with J gene TRBJ2-7; unclear D gene. In germline, CDR1 is MNHEY, CDR2 SMNVEV (reference sequence). V was cut by 2 bases and J by 2 bases, with 16 bases left in between. This CDR3 is 16 amino acids long. CDR3 sequence: CASSLVNPRATYEQYF. For the CDR3, the DNA is TGTGCCAGCAGTTTAGTGAACCCTAGGGCCACCTACGAGCAGTACTTC.